This T cell receptor beta chain was documented in a study of T-cell reconstitution after alpha-beta-depleted transplantation in children. Trimming cost V 0 bases and J 1 base; bases outside gene matches: 4. This CDR3 contains 17 residues. CDR1 and CDR2 (germline): SNHLY, FYNNEI. TCRbeta library preparation incorporated unique molecular identifiers. Using its own MiXCR run on the PCR reads, TCRdb lists one record per CDR3 protein. Of about 610,000 distinct CDR3 sequences listed, roughly a tenth are singletons. The chain has TRBV2 and TRBJ2-4; 9 bases map to TRBD2. Material: PBMCs from the stem cell graft donor, obtained from the stem cell graft. The TCR sequence derives from a human donor who donated a stem cell graft to a child with acute myeloid leukemia. The CDR3 nucleotides read TGTGCCAGCAGTGAAGCGCGTAGCGGGAGTGCCAAAAACATTCAGTACTTC. Its translation is CASSEARSGSAKNIQYF.